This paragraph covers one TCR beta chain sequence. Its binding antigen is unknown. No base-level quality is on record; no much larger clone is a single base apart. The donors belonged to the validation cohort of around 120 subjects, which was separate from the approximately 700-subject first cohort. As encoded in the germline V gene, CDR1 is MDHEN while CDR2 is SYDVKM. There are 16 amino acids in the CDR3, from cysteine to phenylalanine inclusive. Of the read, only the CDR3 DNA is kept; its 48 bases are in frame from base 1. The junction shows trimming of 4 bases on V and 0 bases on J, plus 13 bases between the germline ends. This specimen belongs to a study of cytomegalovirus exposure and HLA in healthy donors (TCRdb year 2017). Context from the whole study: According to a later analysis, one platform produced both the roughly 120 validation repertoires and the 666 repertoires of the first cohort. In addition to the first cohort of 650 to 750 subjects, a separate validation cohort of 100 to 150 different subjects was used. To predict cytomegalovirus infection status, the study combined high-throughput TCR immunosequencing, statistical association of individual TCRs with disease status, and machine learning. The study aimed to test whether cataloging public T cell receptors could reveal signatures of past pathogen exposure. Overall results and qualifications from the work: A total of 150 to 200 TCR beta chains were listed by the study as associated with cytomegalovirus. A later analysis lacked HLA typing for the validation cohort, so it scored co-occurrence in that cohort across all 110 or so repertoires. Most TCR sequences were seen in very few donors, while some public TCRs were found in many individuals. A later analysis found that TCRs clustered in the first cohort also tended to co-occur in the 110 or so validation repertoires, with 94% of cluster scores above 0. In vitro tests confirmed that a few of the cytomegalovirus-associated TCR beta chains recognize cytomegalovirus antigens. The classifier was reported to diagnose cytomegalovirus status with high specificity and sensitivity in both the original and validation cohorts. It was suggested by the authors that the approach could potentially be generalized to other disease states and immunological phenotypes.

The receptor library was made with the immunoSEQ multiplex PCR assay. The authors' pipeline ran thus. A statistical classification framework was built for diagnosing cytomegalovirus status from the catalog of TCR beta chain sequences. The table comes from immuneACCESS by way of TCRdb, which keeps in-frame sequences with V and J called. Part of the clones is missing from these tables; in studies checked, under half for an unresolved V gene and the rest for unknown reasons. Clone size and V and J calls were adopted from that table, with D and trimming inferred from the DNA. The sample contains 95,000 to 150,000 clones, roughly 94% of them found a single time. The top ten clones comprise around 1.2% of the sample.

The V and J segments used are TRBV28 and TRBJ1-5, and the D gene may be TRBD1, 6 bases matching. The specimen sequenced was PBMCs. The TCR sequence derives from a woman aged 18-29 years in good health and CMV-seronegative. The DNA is TGTGCCAGCAGTTCTCGACAGGAATATAGCAATCAGCCCCAGCATTTT. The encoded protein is CASSSRQEYSNQPQHF. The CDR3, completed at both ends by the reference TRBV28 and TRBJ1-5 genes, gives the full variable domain DVKVTQSSRYLVKRTGEKVFLECVQDMDHENMFWYRQDPGLGLRLIYFSYDVKMKEKGDIPEGYSVSREKKERFSLILESASTNQTSMYLCASSSRQEYSNQPQHFGDGTRLSIL.